This T cell receptor beta chain originates from a study of vaccination and CD4 T cells after COVID-19. Study summary: Samples were taken after vaccination, a median of roughly 70 days after dose two, with a range of 14 to 241. Control cultures were given a CEFX pool, an HIV-1 Nef pool, or no peptide.

This clonotype was seen once. Its antigen is unknown. Once obtained from cultured CD4+ T cells, the DNA was sequenced using the Oncomine TCR Beta short-read assay. Cultured CD4+ T cells yielded the extracted genomic DNA. TCRdb re-analysed the PCR reads in MiXCR, keeping a single row per CDR3 protein. The table lists nearly 20,000 distinct CDR3 sequences, approximately 80% of them singletons. The treatment is: roughly ten-day PBMC culture with coronavirus spike peptide pools or control peptides (ViraFEST assay). ViraFEST used peptide pools to expand antigen-specific T cells, then sequenced TCRs. Sequencing used CD4+ T cells from blood, cultured in vitro, obtained after SARS-CoV-2 vaccination. This receptor was obtained from a human donor who received a COVID-19 vaccine.

The CDR3 DNA reads TGTGCCAGCAGTCCCAGACAGACAGGGGGCTGGGGGCCCCAGCATTTT. Translated: CASSPRQTGGWGPQHF. The chain has TRBV28 and TRBJ1-5, with 10 bases aligning to TRBD1. The junction had 13 bases not matched to a gene; V was cut back by 5 bases and J by 9 bases. Germline CDR1 reads MDHEN; CDR2 reads SYDVKM. The CDR3 totals 16 residues.